This TCR beta chain is drawn from a study of chemoradiotherapy in HPV16-positive cancers. About the research overall: Candidate HPV-specific clones and shared TCR motifs came from a couple of HPV16-positive patients. Notes on the study in general: HPV-specific T cells were functionally defined from only a couple of HPV16-positive patients. During treatment, candidate HPV-specific clones and E7-related motifs expanded in tumor.

Germline assignment: CDR1 MGHRA and CDR2 YSYEKL. V was pared by 1 base and J by 3 bases, with 7 bases between. The CDR3 covers 14 residues. This clone was counted only a few times. The antigen is undetermined. Samples were taken several times over chemoradiotherapy. Data came from immunoSEQ multiplex PCR; TCRdb stores just in-frame clones and leaves some out. This sample has about 12,000 clones; 77% occur once, and the top ten carry 0.9% to 0.95%. The receptor comes from a human donor with HPV-associated anogenital cancer. The rearrangement uses TRBV4-1 and TRBJ1-5, with no clear D. The sample was acquired from a patient who underwent chemoradiotherapy. The CDR3 coding sequence is TGCGCCAGCAGCCAAGGTTTGCTCAATCAGCCCCAGCATTTT. Amino acids: CASSQGLLNQPQHF.